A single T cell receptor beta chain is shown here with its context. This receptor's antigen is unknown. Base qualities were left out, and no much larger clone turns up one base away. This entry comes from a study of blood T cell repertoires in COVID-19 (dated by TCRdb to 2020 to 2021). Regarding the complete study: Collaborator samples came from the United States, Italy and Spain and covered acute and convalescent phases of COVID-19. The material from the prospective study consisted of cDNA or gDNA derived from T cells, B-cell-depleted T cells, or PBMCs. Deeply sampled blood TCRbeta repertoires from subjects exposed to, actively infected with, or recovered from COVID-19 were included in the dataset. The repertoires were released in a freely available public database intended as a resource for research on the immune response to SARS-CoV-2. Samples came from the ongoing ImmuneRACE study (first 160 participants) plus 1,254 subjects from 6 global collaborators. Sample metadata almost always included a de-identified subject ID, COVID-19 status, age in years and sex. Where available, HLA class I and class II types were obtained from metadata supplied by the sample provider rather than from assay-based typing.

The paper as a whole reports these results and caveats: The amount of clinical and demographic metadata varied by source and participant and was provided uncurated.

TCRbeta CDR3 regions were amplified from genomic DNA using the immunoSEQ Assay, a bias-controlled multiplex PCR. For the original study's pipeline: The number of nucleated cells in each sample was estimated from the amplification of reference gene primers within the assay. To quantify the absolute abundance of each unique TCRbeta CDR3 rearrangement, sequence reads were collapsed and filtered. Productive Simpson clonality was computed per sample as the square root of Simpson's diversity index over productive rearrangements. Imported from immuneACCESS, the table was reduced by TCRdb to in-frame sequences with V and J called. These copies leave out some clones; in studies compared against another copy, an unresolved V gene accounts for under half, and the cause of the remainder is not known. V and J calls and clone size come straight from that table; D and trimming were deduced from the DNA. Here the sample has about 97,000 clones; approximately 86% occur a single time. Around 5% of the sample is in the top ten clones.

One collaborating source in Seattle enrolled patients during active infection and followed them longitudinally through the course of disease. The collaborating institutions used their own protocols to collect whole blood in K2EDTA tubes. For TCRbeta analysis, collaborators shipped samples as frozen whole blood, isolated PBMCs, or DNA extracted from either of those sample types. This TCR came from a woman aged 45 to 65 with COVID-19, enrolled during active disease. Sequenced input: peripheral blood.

Read as DNA, the sequence is TGTGCCAGCAGGCTAGCGGGGGGACCCACCGGGGAGCTGTTTTTT. Translated, it gives CASRLAGGPTGELFF. The rearrangement joined TRBV5-4 to TRBJ2-2, with 11 bases aligning to TRBD2. Measured from the cysteine to the phenylalanine, the CDR3 is 15 residues long. Only CDR3 DNA is held: 45 bases, read in frame from base 1. Reading the germline V gene (reference sequence) gives CDR1 SGHNT and CDR2 YYREEE. Compared with germline, V lacks 5 bases and J lacks 4 bases; bases without a gene match: 4.